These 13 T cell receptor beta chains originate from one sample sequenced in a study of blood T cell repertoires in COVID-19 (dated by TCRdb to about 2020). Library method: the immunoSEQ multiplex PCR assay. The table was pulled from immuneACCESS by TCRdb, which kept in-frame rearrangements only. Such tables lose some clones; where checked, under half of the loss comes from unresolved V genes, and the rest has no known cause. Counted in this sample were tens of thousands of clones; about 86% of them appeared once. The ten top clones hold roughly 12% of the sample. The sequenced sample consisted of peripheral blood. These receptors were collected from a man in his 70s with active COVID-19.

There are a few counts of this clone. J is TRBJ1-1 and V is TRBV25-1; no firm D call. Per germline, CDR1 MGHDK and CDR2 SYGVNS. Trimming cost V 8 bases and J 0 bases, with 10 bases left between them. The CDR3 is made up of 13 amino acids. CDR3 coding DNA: TGTGCCAGCCGTTTTTCGGTGAACACTGAAGCTTTCTTT. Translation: CASRFSVNTEAFF.

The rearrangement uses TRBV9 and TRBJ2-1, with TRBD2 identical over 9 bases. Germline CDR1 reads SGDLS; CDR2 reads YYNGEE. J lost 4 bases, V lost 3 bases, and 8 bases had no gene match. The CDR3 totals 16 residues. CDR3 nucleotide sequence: TGTGCCAGCAGCGGGGCTAGCGGGGTTAGGTACAATGAGCAGTTCTTC. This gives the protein CASSGASGVRYNEQFF.

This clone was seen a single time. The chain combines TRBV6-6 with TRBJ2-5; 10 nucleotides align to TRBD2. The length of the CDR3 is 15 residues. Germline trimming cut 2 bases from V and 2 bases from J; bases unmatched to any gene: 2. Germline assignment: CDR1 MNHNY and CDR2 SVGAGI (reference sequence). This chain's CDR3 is CASSYRAGGQETQYF. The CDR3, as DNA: TGTGCCAGCAGTTACAGAGCGGGGGGGCAAGAGACCCAGTACTTC.

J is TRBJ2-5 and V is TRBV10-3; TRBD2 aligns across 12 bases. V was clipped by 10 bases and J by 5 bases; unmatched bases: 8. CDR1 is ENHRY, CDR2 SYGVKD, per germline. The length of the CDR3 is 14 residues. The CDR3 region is CATRKGLAGETQYF. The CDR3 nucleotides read TGTGCCACTCGAAAAGGACTAGCGGGGGAGACCCAGTACTTC.

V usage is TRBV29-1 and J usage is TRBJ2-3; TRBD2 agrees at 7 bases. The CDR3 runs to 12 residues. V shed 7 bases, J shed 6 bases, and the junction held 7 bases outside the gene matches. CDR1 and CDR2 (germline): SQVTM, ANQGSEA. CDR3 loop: CSALPGGDTQYF. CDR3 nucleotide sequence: TGCAGCGCCCTGCCCGGGGGGGATACGCAGTATTTT.

CDR3 bases: TGTGCCAGCTCTCCCCGACAGAACTCGAACACCGGGGAGCTGTTTTTT. Translated: CASSPRQNSNTGELFF. The chain combines TRBV18 with TRBJ2-2, with D maybe TRBD1 (5 bases). Germline CDR1 and CDR2: KGHSH and LQKENI. V lost 6 bases to trimming and J lost 0 bases, with 14 bases between them. The CDR3 covers 16 residues.

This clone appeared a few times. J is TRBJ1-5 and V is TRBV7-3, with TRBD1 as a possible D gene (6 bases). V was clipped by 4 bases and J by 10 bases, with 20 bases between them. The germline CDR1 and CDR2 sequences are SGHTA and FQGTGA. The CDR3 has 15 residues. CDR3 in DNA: TGTGCCAGCAGCTCACAGGGTTTCCCTGGCGAACCCCAGCATTTT. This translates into CASSSQGFPGEPQHF. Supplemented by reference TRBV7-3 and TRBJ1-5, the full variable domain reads GAGVSQTPSNKVTEKGKYVELRCDPISGHTALYWYRQSLGQGPEFLIYFQGTGAADDSGLPNDRFFAVRPEGSVSTLKIQRTERGDSAVYLCASSSQGFPGEPQHFGDGTRLSIL.

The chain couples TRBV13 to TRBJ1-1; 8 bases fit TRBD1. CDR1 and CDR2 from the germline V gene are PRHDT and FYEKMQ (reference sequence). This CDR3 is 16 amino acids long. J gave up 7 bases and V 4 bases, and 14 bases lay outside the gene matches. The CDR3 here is CASSSGQGKFGVEAFF. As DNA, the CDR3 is TGTGCCAGCAGCTCTGGACAGGGAAAATTCGGGGTTGAAGCTTTCTTT.

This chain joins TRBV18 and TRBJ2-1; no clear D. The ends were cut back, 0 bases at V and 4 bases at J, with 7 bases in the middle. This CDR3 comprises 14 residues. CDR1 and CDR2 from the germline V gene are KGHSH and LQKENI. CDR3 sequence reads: CASSPPSQYNEQFF. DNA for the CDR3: TGTGCCAGCTCACCACCGTCACAGTACAATGAGCAGTTCTTC.

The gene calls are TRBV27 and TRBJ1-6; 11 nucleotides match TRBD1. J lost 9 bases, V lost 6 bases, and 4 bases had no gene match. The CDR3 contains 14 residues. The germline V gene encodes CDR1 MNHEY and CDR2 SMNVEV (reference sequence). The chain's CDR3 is CASSGQGATSPLHF. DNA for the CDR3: TGTGCCAGCAGCGGACAGGGGGCTACTTCACCCCTCCACTTT.

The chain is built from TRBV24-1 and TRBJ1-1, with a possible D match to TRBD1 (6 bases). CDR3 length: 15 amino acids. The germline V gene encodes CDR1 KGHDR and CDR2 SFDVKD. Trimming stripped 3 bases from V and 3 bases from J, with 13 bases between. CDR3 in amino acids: CATSDGARGDTEAFF. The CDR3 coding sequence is TGTGCCACCAGTGATGGGGCCAGGGGAGACACTGAAGCTTTCTTT.

CDR3 sequence: CASSLAGSGITGELFF. The DNA for the CDR3 is TGCGCCAGCAGCTTGGCGGGTAGCGGGATCACCGGGGAGCTGTTTTTT. The chain uses TRBV5-1 and TRBJ2-2, with 8 bases aligning to TRBD2. The germline V gene has CDR1 SGHRS and CDR2 YFSETQ. The CDR3 spans 16 residues. V lost 0 bases and J lost 4; bases outside the gene matches: 5.

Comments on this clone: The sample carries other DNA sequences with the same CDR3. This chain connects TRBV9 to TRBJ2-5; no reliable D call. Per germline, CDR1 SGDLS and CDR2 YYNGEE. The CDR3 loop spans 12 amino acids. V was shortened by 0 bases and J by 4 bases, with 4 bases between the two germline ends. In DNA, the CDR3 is TGTGCCAGCAGCGTAGGAGGAGAGACCCAGTACTTC. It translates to CASSVGGETQYF.